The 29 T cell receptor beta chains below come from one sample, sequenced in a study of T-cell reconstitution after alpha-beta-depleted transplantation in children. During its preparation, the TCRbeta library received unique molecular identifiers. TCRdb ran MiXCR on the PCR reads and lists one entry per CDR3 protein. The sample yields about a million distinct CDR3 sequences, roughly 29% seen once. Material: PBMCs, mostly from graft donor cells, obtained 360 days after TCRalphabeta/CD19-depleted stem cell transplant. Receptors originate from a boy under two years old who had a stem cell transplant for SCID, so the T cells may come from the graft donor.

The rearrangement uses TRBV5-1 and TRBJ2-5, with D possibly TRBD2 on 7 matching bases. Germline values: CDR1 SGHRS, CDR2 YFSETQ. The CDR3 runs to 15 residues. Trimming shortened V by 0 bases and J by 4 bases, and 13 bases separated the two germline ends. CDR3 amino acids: CASSLVGGPAETQYF. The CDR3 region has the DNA TGCGCCAGCAGCTTGGTGGGGGGGCCGGCAGAGACCCAGTACTTC.

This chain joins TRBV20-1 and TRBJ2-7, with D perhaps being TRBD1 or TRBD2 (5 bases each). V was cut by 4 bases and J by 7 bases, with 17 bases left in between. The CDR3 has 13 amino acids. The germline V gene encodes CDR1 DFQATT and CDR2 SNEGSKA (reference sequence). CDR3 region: CSANSGPTGEQYF. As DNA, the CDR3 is TGCAGTGCTAATTCGGGACCCACAGGAGAGCAGTACTTC.

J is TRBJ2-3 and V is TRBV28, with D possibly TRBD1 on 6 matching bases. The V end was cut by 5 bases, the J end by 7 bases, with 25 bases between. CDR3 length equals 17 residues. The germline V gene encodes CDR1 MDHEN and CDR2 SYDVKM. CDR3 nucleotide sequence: TGTGCCAGCAGTCTAGACAGGAGCACAGGGAGAGGGAATACGCAGTATTTT. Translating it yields CASSLDRSTGRGNTQYF.

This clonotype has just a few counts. The chain's CDR3 is CAVSRLTGMNTEAFF. In DNA form, the CDR3 reads TGTGCCGTCTCCCGATTAACAGGGATGAACACTGAAGCTTTCTTT. This chain joins TRBV6-5 and TRBJ1-1, with D possibly matching TRBD1 (6 bases). The CDR3 loop spans 15 amino acids. The V and J ends lost 11 bases and 0 bases respectively, with 19 bases between them. The germline V gene encodes CDR1 MNHEY and CDR2 SVGAGI.

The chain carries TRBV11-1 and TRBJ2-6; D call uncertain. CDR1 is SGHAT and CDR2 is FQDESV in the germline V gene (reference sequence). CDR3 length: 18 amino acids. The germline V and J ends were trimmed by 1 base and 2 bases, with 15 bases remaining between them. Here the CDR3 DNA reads TGTGCCAGCAGCTTAGTCTCGTATGGCTACCCTGGGGCCAACGTCCTGACTTTC. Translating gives CASSLVSYGYPGANVLTF.

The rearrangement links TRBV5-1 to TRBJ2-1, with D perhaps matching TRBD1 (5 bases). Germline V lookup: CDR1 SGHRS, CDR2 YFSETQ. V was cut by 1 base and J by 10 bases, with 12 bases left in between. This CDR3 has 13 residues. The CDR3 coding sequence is TGCGCCAGCAGCTTGAACAGGTTGGACGAGCAGTTCTTC. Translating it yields CASSLNRLDEQFF.

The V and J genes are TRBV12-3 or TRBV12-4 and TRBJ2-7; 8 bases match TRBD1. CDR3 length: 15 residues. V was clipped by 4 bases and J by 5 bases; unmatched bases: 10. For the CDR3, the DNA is TGTGCCAGCAGTTACGGACAGGGCTATGGTCACGAGCAGTACTTC. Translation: CASSYGQGYGHEQYF.

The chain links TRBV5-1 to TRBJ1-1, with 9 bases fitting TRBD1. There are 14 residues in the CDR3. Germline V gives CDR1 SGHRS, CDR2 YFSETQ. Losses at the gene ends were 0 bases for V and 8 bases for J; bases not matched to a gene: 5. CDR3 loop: CASSLGPGQGEAFF. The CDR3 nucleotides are TGCGCCAGCAGCTTGGGGCCGGGACAGGGAGAAGCTTTCTTT.

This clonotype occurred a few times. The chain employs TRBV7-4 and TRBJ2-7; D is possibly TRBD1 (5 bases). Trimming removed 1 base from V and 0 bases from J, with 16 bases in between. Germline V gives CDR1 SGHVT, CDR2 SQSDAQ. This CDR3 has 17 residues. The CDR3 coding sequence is TGTGCCAGCAGCTTAGACGTAGGGGCAACGACCTCCTACGAGCAGTACTTC. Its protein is CASSLDVGATTSYEQYF.

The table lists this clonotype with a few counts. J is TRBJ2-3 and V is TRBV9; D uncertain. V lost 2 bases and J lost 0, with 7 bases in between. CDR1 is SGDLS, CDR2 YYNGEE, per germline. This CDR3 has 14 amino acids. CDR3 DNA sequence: TGTGCCAGCAGCGTTCTCCCCAGCACAGATACGCAGTATTTT. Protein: CASSVLPSTDTQYF.

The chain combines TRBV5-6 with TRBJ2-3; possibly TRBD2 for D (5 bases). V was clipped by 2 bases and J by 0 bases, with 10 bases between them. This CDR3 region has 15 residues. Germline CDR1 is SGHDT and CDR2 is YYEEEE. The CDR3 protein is CASSFGGWSTDTQYF. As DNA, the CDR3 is TGTGCCAGCAGCTTCGGAGGCTGGAGCACAGATACGCAGTATTTT. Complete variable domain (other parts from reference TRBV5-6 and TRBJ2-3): DAGVTQSPTHLIKTRGQQVTLRCSPKSGHDTVSWYQQALGQGPQFIFQYYEEEERQRGNFPDRFSGHQFPNYSSELNVNALLLGDSALYLCASSFGGWSTDTQYFGPGTRLTVL.

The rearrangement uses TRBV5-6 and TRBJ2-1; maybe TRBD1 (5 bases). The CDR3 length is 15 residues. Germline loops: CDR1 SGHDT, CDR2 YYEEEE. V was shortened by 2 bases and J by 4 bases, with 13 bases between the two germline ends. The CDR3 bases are TGTGCCAGCAGCTTTAAAGACAGACCATACAATGAGCAGTTCTTC. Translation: CASSFKDRPYNEQFF.

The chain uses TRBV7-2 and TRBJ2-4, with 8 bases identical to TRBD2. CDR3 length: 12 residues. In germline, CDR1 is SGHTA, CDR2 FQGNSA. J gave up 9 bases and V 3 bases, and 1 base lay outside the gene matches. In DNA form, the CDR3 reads TGTGCCAGCAGCTTTAGCGGGGCCATTCAGTACTTC. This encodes CASSFSGAIQYF.

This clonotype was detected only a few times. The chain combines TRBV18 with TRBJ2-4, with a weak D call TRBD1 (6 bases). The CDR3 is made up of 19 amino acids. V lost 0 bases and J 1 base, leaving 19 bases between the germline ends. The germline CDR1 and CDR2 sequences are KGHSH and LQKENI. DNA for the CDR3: TGTGCCAGCTCACCACCGAGATCTCTGTCAGGGGAGGCCAAAAACATTCAGTACTTC. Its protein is CASSPPRSLSGEAKNIQYF. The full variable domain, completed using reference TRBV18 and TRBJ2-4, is NAGVMQNPRHLVRRRGQEARLRCSPMKGHSHVYWYRQLPEEGLKFMVYLQKENIIDESGMPKERFSAEFPKEGPSILRIQQVVRGDSAAYFCASSPPRSLSGEAKNIQYFGAGTRLSVL.

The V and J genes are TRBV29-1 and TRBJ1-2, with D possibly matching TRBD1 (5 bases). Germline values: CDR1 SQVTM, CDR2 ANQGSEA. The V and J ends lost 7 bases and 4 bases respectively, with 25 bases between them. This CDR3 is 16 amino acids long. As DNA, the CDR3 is TGCAGCGCGGCCGGTCTCGTCGTTAAGGGGATCTATGGCTACACCTTC. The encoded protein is CSAAGLVVKGIYGYTF.

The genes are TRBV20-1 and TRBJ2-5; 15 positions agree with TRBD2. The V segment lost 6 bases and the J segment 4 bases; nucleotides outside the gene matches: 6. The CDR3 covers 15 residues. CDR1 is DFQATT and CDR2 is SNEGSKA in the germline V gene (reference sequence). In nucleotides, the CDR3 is TGCAGTGCACGGACTAGCGGGGGGGCGTCAGAGACCCAGTACTTC. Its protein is CSARTSGGASETQYF.

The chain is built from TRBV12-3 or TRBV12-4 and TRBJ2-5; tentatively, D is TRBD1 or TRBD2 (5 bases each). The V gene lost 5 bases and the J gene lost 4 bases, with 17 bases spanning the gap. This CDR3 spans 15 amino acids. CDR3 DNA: TGTGCCAGCAGTCCCTTGAGAGGGGCTTCAGAGACCCAGTACTTC. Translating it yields CASSPLRGASETQYF.

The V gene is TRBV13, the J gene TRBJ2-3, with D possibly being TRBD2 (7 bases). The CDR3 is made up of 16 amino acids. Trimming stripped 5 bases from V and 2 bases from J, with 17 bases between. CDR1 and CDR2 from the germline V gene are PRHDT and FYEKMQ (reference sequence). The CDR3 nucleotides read TGTGCCAGCAGCCCCCCCTGGGGGGGGGCCACAGATACGCAGTATTTT. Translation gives CASSPPWGGATDTQYF.

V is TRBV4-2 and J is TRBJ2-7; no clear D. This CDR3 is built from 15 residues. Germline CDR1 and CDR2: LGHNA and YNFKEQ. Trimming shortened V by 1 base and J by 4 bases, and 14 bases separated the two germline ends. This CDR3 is CASSQAYRTPYEQYF. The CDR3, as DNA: TGTGCCAGCAGCCAAGCGTACAGAACACCTTACGAGCAGTACTTC.

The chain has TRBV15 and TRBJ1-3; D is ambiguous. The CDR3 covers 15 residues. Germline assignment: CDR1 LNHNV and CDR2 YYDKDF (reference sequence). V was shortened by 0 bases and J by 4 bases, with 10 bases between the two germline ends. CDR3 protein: CATSRESGSGNTIYF. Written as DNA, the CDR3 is TGTGCCACCAGCAGAGAGTCTGGATCGGGAAACACCATATATTTT.

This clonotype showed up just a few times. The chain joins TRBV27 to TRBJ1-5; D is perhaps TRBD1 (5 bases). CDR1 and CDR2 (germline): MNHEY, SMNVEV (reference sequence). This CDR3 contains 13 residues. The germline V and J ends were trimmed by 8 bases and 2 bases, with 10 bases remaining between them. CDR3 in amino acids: CASAPGRNQPQHF. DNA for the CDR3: TGTGCCAGCGCGCCGGGACGCAATCAGCCCCAGCATTTT.

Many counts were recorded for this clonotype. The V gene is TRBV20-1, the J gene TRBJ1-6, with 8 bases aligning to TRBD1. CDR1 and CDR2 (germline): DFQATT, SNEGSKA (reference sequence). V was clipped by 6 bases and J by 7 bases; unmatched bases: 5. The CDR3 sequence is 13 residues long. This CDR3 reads CSATTGVNSPLHF. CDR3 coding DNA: TGCAGTGCCACGACAGGGGTCAATTCACCCCTCCACTTT.

The CDR3 sequence: CASSPQGARDSNHEQYF. DNA for the CDR3: TGTGCCAGCTCACCACAAGGAGCGAGGGACTCCAACCACGAGCAGTACTTC. This chain connects TRBV18 to TRBJ2-7, with a tentative D call TRBD2 (6 bases). Trimming removed 1 base from V and 5 bases from J, with 21 bases in between. There are 17 residues in the CDR3. Per germline, CDR1 KGHSH and CDR2 LQKENI.

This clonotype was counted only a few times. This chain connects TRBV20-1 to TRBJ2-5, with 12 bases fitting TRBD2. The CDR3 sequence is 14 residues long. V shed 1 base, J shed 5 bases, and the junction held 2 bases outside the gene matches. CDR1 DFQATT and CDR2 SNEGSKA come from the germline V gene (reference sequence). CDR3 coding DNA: TGCAGTGCTAGAGGCGGACTAGCGGGGGAGACCCAGTACTTC. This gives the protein CSARGGLAGETQYF.

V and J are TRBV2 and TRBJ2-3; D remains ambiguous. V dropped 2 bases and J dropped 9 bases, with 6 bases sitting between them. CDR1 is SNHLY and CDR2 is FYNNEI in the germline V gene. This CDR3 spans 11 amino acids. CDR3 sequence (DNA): TGTGCCAGCAGTGAACTGGTCACGCAGTATTTT. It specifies CASSELVTQYF.

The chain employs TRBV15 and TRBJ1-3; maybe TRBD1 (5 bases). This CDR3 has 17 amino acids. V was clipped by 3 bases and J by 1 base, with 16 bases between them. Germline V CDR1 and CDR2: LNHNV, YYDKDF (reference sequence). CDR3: CATSSYPRENSGNTIYF. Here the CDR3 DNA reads TGTGCCACCAGCAGCTACCCCAGGGAGAATTCTGGAAACACCATATATTTT.

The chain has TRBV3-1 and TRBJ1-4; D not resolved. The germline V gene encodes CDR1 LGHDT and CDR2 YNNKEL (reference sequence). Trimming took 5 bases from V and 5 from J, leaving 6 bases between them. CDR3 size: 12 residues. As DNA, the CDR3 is TGTGCCAGCAGCGAAAGGAATGAAAAACTGTTTTTT. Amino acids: CASSERNEKLFF.

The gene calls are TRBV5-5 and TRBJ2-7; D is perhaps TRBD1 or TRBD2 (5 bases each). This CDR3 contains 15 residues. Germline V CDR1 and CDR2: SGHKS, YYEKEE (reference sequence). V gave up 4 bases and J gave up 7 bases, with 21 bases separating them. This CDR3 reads CASSLVTGTTEEQYF. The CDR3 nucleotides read TGTGCCAGCAGCCTCGTTACCGGGACCACTGAGGAGCAGTACTTC.

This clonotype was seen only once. CDR3 sequence (DNA): TGTGCCAGCAGCTTAGAGGATTTGGCGGGGGGAGAGCAGTTCTTC. Translating gives CASSLEDLAGGEQFF. The chain recombines TRBV7-8 with TRBJ2-1; 8 bases match TRBD2. V dropped 1 base and J dropped 10; count of bases not matched to a gene: 9. This CDR3 is built from 15 residues. CDR1 is SGHVS and CDR2 is FQNEAQ in the germline V gene.